The clone carrying this T cell receptor (beta chain) was counted between two and nine times. CDR1 and CDR2 from the germline V gene are SQVTM and ANQGSEA. The CDR3 runs to 17 residues. With 5 bases clipped from V and 2 bases from J, the junction kept 15 bases outside the gene matches. TCRdb independently ran MiXCR on the RT-PCR reads; one entry per CDR3 protein. The table has about 680,000 distinct CDR3 sequences, 12% to 15% seen once. The sample consisted of memory CD4+ T cells from blood. The rearrangement joins TRBV29-1 to TRBJ2-1, with 7 bases that match TRBD1. The clonotype originates from a female donor in good health, serving as a healthy control. CDR3 residues: CSVKRDLRDSAYNEQFF. CDR3 bases: TGCAGCGTTAAAAGAGACTTACGGGACAGTGCCTACAATGAGCAGTTCTTC.